The clone carrying this T cell receptor (beta chain) was recorded at least ten times. The antigen remains undetermined. This entry belongs to a study of T cell repertoires in cytomegalovirus infection. From germline, CDR1 is MDHEN and CDR2 SYDVKM. Trimming removed 2 bases from V and 3 bases from J, with 11 bases in between. This CDR3 contains 15 residues. Findings and caveats of the study: HLA-C-restricted TCR beta clonotypes specific for CMV led the ex vivo response.

One entry per CDR3 protein results from TCRdb running MiXCR on the reads. The data contain about 130,000 distinct CDR3 sequences, 7% to 10% of them singletons. The chain employs TRBV28 and TRBJ1-5; weak D call: TRBD1 (5 bases). The sequencing sample was made of PBMCs. This TCR was sampled from a human donor in good health (CMV status not recorded). Some clones in this sample may be carry-over from other donors' samples. This CDR3 reads CASSLRVTDNQPQHF. The CDR3 DNA reads as TGTGCCAGCAGTTTAAGGGTGACAGACAATCAGCCCCAGCATTTT.